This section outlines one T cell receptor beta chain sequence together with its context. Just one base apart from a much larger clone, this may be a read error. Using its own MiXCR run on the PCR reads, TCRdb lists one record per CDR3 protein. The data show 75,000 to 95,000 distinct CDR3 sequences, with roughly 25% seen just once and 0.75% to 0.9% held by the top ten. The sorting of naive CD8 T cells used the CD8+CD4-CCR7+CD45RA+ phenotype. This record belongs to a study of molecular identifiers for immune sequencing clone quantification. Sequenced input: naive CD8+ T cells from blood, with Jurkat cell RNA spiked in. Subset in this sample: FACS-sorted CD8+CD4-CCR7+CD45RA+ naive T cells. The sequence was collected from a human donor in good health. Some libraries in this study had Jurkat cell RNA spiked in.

The CDR3 reads CAGSRTRTGQFEQPQHF. For the CDR3, the DNA is TGTGCCGGCAGTAGAACTCGGACAGGGCAATTTGAGCAGCCCCAGCATTTT. The chain couples TRBV12-3 or TRBV12-4 to TRBJ1-5; 8 bases map to TRBD1. The CDR3 has 17 amino acids.